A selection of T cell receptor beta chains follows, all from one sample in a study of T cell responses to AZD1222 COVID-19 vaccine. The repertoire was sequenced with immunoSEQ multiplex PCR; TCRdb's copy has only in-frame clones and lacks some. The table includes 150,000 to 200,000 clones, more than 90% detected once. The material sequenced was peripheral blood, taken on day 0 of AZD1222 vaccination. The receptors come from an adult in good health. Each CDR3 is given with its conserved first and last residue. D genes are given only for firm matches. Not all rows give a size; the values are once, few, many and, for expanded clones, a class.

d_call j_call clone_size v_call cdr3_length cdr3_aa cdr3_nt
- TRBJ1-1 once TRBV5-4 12 CASSTWGTEAFF TGTGCCAGCAGCACCTGGGGGACTGAAGCTTTCTTT
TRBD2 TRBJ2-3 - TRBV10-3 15 CAISAAGGPTDTQYF TGTGCCATCAGTGCGGCGGGAGGGCCAACAGATACGCAGTATTTT
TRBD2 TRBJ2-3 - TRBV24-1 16 CATSDPDSGRADTQYF TGTGCCACCAGTGATCCGGATAGCGGGAGAGCAGATACGCAGTATTTT
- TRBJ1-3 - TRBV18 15 CASSPSGNSGNTIYF TGTGCCAGCTCACCTTCAGGGAACTCTGGAAACACCATATATTTT
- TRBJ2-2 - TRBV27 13 CASTLAGSGELFF TGTGCCAGCACCCTGGCGGGTTCGGGGGAGCTGTTTTTT
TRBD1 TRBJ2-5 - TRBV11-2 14 CASSFYRGDETQYF TGTGCCAGCAGCTTCTACAGGGGAGACGAGACCCAGTACTTC
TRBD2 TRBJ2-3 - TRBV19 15 CASSPGAGSTDTQYF TGTGCCAGTAGTCCCGGAGCGGGATCAACAGATACGCAGTATTTT
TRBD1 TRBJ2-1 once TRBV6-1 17 CASSEYYPGQGNHEQFF TGTGCCAGCAGTGAATATTATCCGGGACAGGGTAACCATGAGCAGTTCTTC
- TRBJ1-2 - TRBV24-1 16 CATRKNLQGLWRGYTF TGTGCCACCAGGAAAAATCTACAGGGATTGTGGCGAGGCTACACCTTC
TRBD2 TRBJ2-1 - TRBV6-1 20 CASSEWLSSGRASSYNEQFF TGTGCCAGCAGTGAATGGTTGTCTAGCGGGAGGGCAAGCTCCTACAATGAGCAGTTCTTC
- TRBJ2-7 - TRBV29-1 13 CSVVSGETYEQYF TGCAGCGTTGTGTCAGGGGAGACCTACGAGCAGTACTTC
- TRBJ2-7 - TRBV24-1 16 CATSDRWDGFSYEQYF TGTGCCACCAGTGATCGATGGGACGGATTCTCCTACGAGCAGTACTTC